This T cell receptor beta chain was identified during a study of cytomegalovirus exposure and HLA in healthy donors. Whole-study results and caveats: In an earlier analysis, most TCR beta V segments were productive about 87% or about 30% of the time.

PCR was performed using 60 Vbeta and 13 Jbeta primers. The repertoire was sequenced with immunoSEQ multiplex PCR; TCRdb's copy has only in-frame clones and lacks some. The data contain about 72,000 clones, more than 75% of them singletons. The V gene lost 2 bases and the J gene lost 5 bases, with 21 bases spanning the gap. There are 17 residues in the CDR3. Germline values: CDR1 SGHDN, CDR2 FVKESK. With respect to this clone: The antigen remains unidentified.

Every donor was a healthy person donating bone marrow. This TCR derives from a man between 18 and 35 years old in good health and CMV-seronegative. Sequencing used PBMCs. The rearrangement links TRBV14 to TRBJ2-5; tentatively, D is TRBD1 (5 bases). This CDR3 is CASSQHTGLGSVETQYF. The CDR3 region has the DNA TGTGCCAGCAGCCAACATACAGGTCTGGGATCGGTCGAGACCCAGTACTTC. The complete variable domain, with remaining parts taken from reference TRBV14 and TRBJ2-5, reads EAGVTQFPSHSVIEKGQTVTLRCDPISGHDNLYWYRRVMGKEIKFLLHFVKESKQDESGMPNNRFLAERTGGTYSTLKVQPAELEDSGVYFCASSQHTGLGSVETQYFGPGTRLLVL.